The T cell receptor beta chain under discussion was sequenced for a study of T cells in Graves' hyperthyroidism and ophthalmopathy. Clinical symptoms, serum thyroxine, TRAb, thyroid ultrasound and orbital computed tomography established diagnosis. Notes on this clonotype: Antigen unknown.

Study results and caveats: In validation, the model predicted ophthalmopathy. These predictions came a median about 6.8 months before onset. In the blood, most expanded thyroid clonotypes above 0.001 appeared as well. Separating ophthalmopathy from stable hyperthyroidism was achieved by a 13 V-J model.

TCR beta CDR3 region amplification was performed from RNA transcripts. TCR CDR3 underwent first-round RT-PCR with the HTBI primer set. TCRdb reprocessed the multiplex PCR reads via MiXCR and lists one record per CDR3 protein. The repertoire holds around 600,000 distinct CDR3 sequences, with over 12% as singletons. The CDR3 runs to 17 residues. Germline loops: CDR1 ENHRY, CDR2 SYGVKD. V lost 0 bases to trimming and J lost 2 bases, with 14 bases between them. The sequenced sample consisted of blood. The TCR was taken from a woman aged 18-35 years with Graves' ophthalmopathy. The gene calls are TRBV10-3 and TRBJ1-5, with a tentative D call TRBD1 (5 bases). CDR3 in DNA: TGTGCCATCAGTGAGTCCCCGGGGGGGAGGGGCAATCAGCCCCAGCATTTT. Its protein product is CAISESPGGRGNQPQHF.